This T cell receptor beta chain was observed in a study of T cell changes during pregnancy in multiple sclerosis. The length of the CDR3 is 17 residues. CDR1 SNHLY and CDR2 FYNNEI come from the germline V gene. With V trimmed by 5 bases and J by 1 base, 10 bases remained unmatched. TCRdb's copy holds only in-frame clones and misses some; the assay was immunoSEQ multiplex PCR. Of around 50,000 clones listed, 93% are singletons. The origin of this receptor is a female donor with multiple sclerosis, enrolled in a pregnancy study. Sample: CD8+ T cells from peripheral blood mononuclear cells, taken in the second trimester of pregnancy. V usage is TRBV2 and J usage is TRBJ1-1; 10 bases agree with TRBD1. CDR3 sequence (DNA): TGTGCCAGCAGTACGTCCGGGACAGGGGTCGGGAACACTGAAGCTTTCTTT. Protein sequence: CASSTSGTGVGNTEAFF.